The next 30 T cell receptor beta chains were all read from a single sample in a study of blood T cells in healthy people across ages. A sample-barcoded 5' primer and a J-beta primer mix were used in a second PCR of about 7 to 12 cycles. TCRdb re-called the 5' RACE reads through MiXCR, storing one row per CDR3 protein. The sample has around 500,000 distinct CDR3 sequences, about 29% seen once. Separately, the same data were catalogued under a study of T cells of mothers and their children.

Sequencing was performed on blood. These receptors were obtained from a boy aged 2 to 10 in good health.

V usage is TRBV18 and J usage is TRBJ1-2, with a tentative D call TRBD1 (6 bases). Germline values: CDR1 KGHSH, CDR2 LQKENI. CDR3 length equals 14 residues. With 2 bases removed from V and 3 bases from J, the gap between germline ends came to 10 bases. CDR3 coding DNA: TGTGCCAGCTCACCAACAGGGACCCACTATGGCTACACCTTC. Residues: CASSPTGTHYGYTF. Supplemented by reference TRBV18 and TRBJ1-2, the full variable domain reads NAGVMQNPRHLVRRRGQEARLRCSPMKGHSHVYWYRQLPEEGLKFMVYLQKENIIDESGMPKERFSAEFPKEGPSILRIQQVVRGDSAAYFCASSPTGTHYGYTFGSGTRLTVV.

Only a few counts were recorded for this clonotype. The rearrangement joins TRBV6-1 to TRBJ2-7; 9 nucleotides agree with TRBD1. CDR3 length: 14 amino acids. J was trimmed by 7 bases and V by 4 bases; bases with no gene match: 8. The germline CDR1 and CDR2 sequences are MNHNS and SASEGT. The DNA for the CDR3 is TGTGCCAGCAGTGGCCGACAGGGGGTTAAAGAGCAGTACTTC. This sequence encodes CASSGRQGVKEQYF.

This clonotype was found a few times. The CDR3: CASSDSEGSAGALGPQYF. The CDR3 coding sequence is TGTGCCAGCAGTGATTCCGAGGGTTCGGCGGGAGCCCTAGGGCCCCAGTACTTC. The V call is TRBV25-1, the J call TRBJ2-5; TRBD2 agrees at 7 bases. The CDR3 is 18 residues long. Germline V gene lookup returns CDR1 MGHDK and CDR2 SYGVNS. Trimming at V came to 3 bases and at J to 9 bases, leaving 22 bases not matched to a gene.

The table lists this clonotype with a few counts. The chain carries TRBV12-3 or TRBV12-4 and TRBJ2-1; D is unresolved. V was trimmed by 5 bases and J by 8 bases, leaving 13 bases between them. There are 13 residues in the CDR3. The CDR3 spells CASSALGGYEQFF. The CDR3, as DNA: TGTGCCAGCAGTGCCCTCGGTGGCTATGAGCAGTTCTTC.

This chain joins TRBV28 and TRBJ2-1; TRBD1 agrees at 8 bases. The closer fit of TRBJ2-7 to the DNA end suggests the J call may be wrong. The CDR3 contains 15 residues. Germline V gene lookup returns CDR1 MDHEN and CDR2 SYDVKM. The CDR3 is CASSFRDRRSYEQYF. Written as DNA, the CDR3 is TGTGCCAGCAGTTTTCGGGACAGGCGTTCCTACGAGCAGTACTTC.

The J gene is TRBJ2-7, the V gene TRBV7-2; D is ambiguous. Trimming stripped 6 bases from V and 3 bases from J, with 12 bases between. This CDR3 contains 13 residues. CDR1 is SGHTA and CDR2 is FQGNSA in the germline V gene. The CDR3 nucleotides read TGTGCCAGCAGTTTCCTGGGGAACTACGAGCAGTACTTC. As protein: CASSFLGNYEQYF.

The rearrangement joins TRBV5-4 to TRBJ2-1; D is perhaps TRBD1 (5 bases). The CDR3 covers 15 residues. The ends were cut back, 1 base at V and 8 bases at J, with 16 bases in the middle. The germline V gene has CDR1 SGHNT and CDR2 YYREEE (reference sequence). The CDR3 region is CASSLIGAQGYEQFF. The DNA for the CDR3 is TGTGCCAGCAGCTTGATTGGGGCCCAGGGATATGAGCAGTTCTTC. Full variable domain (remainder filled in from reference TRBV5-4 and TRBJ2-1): ETGVTQSPTHLIKTRGQQVTLRCSSQSGHNTVSWYQQALGQGPQFIFQYYREEENGRGNFPPRFSGLQFPNYSSELNVNALELDDSALYLCASSLIGAQGYEQFFGPGTRLTVL.

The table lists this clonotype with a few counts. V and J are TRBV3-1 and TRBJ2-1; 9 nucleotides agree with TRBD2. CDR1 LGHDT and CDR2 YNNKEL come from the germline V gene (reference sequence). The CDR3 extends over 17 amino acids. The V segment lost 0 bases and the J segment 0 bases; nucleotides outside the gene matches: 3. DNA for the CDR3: TGTGCCAGCAGCCAAGATGGGACTAGCCTCTCCTACAATGAGCAGTTCTTC. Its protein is CASSQDGTSLSYNEQFF.

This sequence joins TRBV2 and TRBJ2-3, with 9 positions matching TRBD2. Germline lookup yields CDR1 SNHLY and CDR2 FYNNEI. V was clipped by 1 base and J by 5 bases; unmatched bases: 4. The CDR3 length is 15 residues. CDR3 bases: TGTGCCAGCAGTGAAGGCGGGGGGGGGCAAGATACGCAGTATTTT. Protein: CASSEGGGGQDTQYF.

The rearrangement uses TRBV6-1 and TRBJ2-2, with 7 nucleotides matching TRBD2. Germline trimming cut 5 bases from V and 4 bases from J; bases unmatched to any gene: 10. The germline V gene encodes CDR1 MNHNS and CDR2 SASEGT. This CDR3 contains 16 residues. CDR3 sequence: CASSPGLGESTGELFF. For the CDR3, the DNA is TGTGCCAGCAGTCCAGGACTAGGGGAAAGCACCGGGGAGCTGTTTTTT.

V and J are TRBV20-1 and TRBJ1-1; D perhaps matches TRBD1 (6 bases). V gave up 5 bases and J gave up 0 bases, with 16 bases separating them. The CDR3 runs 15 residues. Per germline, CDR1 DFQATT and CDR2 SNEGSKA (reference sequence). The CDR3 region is CSAAWVGAMNTEAFF. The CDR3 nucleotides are TGCAGTGCTGCCTGGGTGGGGGCGATGAACACTGAAGCTTTCTTT.

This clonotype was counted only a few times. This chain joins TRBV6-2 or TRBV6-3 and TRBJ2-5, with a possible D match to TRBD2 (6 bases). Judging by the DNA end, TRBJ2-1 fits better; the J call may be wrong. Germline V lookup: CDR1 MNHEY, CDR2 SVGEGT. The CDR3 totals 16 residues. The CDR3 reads CASRESGLGEGNEQFF. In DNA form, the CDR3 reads TGTGCCAGTCGTGAATCGGGACTTGGGGAAGGCAATGAGCAGTTCTTC.

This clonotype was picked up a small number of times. This CDR3 is CSVDGTSLRTDTQYF. CDR3 DNA: TGCAGCGTAGATGGGACTTCTCTACGCACAGATACGCAGTATTTT. The chain combines TRBV29-1 with TRBJ2-3; TRBD2 might be the D (6 bases). The CDR3 runs 15 residues. Trimming stripped 6 bases from V and 1 base from J, with 17 bases between. Germline-derived CDR1 and CDR2 are SQVTM and ANQGSEA.

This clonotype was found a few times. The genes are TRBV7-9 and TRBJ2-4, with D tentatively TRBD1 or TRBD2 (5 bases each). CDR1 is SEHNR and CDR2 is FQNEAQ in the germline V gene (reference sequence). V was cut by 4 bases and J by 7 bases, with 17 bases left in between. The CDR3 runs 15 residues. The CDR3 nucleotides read TGTGCCAGCAGCTCAAGGGGCTCTTCGGGGAACATTCAGTACTTC. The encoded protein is CASSSRGSSGNIQYF.

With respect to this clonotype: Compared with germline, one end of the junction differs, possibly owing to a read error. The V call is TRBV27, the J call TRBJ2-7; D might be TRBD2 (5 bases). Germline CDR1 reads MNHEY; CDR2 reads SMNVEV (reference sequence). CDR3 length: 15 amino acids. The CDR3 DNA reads TGTGCCAGTAGTTTATCGGTGGCCGGGGACTACGAGCAGTACTTC. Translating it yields CASSLSVAGDYEQYF.

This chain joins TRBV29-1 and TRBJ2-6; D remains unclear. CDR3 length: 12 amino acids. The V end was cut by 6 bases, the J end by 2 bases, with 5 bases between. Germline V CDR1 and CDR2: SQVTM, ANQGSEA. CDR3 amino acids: CSVPTGANVLTF. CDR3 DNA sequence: TGCAGCGTCCCGACTGGGGCCAACGTCCTGACTTTC. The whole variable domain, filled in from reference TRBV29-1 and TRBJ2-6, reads SAVISQKPSRDICQRGTSLTIQCQVDSQVTMMFWYRQQPGQSLTLIATANQGSEATYESGFVIDKFPISRPNLTFSTLTVSNMSPEDSSIYLCSVPTGANVLTFGAGSRLTVL.

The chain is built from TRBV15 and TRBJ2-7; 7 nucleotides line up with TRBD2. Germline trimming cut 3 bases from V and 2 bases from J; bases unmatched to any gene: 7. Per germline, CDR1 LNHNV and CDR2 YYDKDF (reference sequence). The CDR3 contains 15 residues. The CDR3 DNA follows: TGTGCCACCAGCAGCCGGGAGGCGCGAACCTACGAGCAGTACTTC. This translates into CATSSREARTYEQYF. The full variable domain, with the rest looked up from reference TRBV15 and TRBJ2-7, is DAMVIQNPRYQVTQFGKPVTLSCSQTLNHNVMYWYQQKSSQAPKLLFHYYDKDFNNEADTPDNFQSRRPNTSFCFLDIRSPGLGDTAMYLCATSSREARTYEQYFGPGTRLTVT.

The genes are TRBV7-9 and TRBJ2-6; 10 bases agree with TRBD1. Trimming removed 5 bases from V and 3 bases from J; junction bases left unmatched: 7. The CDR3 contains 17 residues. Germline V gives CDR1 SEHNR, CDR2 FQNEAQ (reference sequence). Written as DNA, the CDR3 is TGTGCCAGCAGCCTGGGGACAGGGGCTCTTGGGGCCAACGTCCTGACTTTC. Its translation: CASSLGTGALGANVLTF.

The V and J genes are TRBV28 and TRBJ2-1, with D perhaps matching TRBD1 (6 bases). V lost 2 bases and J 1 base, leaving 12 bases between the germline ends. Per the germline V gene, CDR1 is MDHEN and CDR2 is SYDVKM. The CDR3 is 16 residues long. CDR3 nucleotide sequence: TGTGCCAGCAGTTTACCCGGACAGCATTCCTACAATGAGCAGTTCTTC. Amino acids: CASSLPGQHSYNEQFF.

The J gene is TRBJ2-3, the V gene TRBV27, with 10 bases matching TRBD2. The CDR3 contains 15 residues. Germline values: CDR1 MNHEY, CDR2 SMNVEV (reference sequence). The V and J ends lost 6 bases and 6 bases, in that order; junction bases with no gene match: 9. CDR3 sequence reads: CASSSTSGTGDTQYF. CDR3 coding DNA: TGTGCCAGCAGCTCTACTAGCGGGACCGGGGATACGCAGTATTTT.

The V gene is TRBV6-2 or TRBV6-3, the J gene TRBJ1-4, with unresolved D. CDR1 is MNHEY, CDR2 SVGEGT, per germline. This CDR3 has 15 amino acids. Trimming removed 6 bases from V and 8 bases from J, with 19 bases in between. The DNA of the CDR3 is TGTGCCAGCAGCAACGAGTTGGATACTAGGGAAAAACTGTTTTTT. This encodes CASSNELDTREKLFF.

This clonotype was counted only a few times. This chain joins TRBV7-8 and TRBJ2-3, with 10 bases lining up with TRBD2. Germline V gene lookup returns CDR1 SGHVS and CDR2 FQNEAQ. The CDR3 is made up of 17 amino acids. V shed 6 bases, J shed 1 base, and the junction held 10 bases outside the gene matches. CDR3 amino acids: CASRPRLAGAGTDTQYF. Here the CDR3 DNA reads TGTGCCAGCAGACCCCGACTAGCGGGCGCTGGCACAGATACGCAGTATTTT.

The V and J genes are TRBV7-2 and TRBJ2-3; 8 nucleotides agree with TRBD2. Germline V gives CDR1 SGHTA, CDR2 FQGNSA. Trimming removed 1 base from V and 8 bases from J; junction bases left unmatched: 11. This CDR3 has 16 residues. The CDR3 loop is CASSLESGGVMGTQYF. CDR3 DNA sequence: TGTGCCAGCAGCTTAGAATCGGGGGGGGTCATGGGTACGCAGTATTTT.

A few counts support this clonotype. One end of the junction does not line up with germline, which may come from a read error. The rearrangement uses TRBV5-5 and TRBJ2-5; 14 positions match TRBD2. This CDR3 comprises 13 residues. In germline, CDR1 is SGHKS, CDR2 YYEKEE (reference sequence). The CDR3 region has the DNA TGTGCCAGCGGGGGACTAGCGGGAGTAAGTGGGTTCTTC. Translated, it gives CASGGLAGVSGFF. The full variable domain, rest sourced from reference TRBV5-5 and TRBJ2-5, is DAGVTQSPTHLIKTRGQQVTLRCSPISGHKSVSWYQQVLGQGPQFIFQYYEKEERGRGNFPDRFSARQFPNYSSELNVNALLLGDSALYLCASGGLAGVSGFFGPGTRLLVL.

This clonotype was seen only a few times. CDR3 sequence: CASSESGRGAPFIQYF. CDR3 DNA: TGTGCCAGCAGTGAAAGCGGGAGAGGGGCTCCCTTTATTCAGTACTTC. This chain uses TRBV2 with TRBJ2-4; 8 bases agree with TRBD2. The germline V gene has CDR1 SNHLY and CDR2 FYNNEI. There are 16 residues in the CDR3. Trimming cost V 2 bases and J 10 bases; bases outside gene matches: 13.

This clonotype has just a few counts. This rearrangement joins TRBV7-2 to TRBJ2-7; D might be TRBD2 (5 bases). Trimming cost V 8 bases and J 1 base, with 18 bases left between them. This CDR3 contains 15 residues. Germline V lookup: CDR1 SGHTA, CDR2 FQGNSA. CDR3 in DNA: TGTGCCAGCGTTAAGTTAAGCAGCGGATCCTACGAGCAGTACTTC. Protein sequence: CASVKLSSGSYEQYF.

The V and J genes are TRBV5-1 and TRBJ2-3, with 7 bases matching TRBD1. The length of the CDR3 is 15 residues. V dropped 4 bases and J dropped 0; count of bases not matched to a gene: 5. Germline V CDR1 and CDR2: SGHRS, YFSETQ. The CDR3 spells CASSIGTASTDTQYF. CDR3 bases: TGCGCCAGCAGCATAGGGACAGCTAGCACAGATACGCAGTATTTT.

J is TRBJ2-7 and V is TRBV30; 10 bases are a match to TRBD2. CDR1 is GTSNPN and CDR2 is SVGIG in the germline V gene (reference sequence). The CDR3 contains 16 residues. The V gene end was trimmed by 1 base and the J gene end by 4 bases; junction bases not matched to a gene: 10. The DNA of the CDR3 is TGTGCCTGGAGTGCCGTTAAAACTAGCGGGAAGTACGAGCAGTACTTC. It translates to CAWSAVKTSGKYEQYF.

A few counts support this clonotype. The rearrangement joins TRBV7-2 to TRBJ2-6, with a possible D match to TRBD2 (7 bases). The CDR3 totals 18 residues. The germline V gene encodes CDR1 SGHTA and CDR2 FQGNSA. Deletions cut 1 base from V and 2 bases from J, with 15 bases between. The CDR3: CASSLGGGAGTGANVLTF. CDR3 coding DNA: TGTGCCAGCAGCTTAGGTGGGGGGGCCGGTACTGGGGCCAACGTCCTGACTTTC.

The CDR3 sequence is CSATPLRGLWNEQFF. CDR3 in DNA: TGCAGCGCAACCCCTCTGCGGGGGTTATGGAATGAGCAGTTCTTC. The chain links TRBV29-1 to TRBJ2-1, with 7 bases matching TRBD2. The CDR3 sequence is 15 residues long. Germline V lookup: CDR1 SQVTM, CDR2 ANQGSEA. V lost 7 bases to trimming and J lost 7 bases; unmatched junction nucleotides: 16.